This T cell receptor (beta chain) derives from a study of technical replicates of blood from a few donors. Trimming cost V 3 bases and J 2 bases, with 17 bases left between them. Per the germline V gene, CDR1 is MGHRA and CDR2 is YSYEKL. The CDR3 runs to 17 residues. The data were produced by immunoSEQ multiplex PCR, yet TCRdb's version contains in-frame clones alone and is incomplete. This sample has 95,000 to 100,000 clones, with around 96% found just once. The source of this sequence is a human donor in good health. Sequenced input: T cells isolated from PBMCs. V and J are TRBV4-1 and TRBJ1-5; D gene uncertain. The CDR3 is CASSHGREKKGNQPQHF. The CDR3 DNA reads as TGCGCCAGCAGCCACGGGCGGGAAAAAAAAGGCAATCAGCCCCAGCATTTT.